These 3 T cell receptor beta chains share one sample of origin, sequenced in a study of regulatory T cells in long-lasting Graves disease. With iRepertoire HTBI primers and Arm-PCR of CDR3 regions, TCR beta libraries were built. MiXCR was run by TCRdb on the multiplex PCR reads, yielding one entry per CDR3 protein. The table lists a few hundred thousand distinct CDR3 sequences, 20% to 25% of them singletons. The time point denotes: persistent/refractory GD, antithyroid drugs over 5 years with positive TRAb. Generation of the TCR library employed RNA extracted from PBMCs. The material sequenced was peripheral blood mononuclear cells (PBMCs), taken when the disease was refractory, from a patient treated with antithyroid drugs. The source of these receptors is a female donor with Graves disease.

As regards this clonotype: Given a much more abundant clone one base away, this may be a read error. V is TRBV7-6 and J is TRBJ2-7; 10 nucleotides align to TRBD2. Germline CDR1 and CDR2: SGHVS and FNYEAQ. The CDR3 is 14 amino acids. The CDR3: CAGSSSGRGYEQYF. In DNA form, the CDR3 reads TGTGCCGGCAGCTCGAGCGGGAGGGGCTACGAGCAGTACTTC.

This clonotype was seen more than once but under ten times. This rearrangement joins TRBV19 to TRBJ1-2; TRBD1 matches at 8 bases. The CDR3 covers 14 residues. V lost 7 bases, J lost 4 bases, and 8 bases stayed unmatched. Germline V gene sequence: CDR1 LNHDA, CDR2 SQIVND (reference sequence). The CDR3 DNA is TGTGCCAGTAAATCAGGACAGGGTGCCTATGGCTACACCTTC. Protein product: CASKSGQGAYGYTF.

This clonotype was found many times. V gene TRBV28 combines with J gene TRBJ1-2; D might be TRBD1 (5 bases). The germline CDR1 and CDR2 sequences are MDHEN and SYDVKM. V was shortened by 4 bases and J by 2 bases, with 14 bases between the two germline ends. The CDR3 loop spans 15 amino acids. The CDR3 DNA follows: TGTGCCAGCAGTTCCACAGGCTTCCCCAACTATGGCTACACCTTC. Encoded protein: CASSSTGFPNYGYTF.